The clone carrying this T cell receptor (beta chain) has only one observation. The data stem from a study of technical replicates of blood from a few donors. Only in-frame clones appear in the TCRdb table, and some are missing; sequencing was by immunoSEQ multiplex PCR. The top ten hold 0.25% to 0.35% of the sample, which has over 85,000 clones, about 95% seen once. The ends lost 1 base at V and 1 base at J; junction bases unmatched: 5. This CDR3 is built from 18 residues. Germline-derived CDR1 and CDR2 are LNHDA and SQIVND (reference sequence). This sequence joins TRBV19 and TRBJ2-5, with 14 bases identical to TRBD2. This sequence originates from a human donor in good health. Sequences were obtained from T cells isolated from PBMCs. The CDR3 loop is CASSIVTGTSGSQETQYF. The CDR3 DNA is TGTGCCAGTAGTATAGTTACCGGGACTAGCGGGAGCCAAGAGACCCAGTACTTC.